Given below is one TCR beta chain in context. This clonotype has more than one count but fewer than ten. Its antigen is still unknown. No base quality values were provided; no much bigger clone lies one nucleotide off. Spanning cysteine to phenylalanine, the CDR3 consists of 14 amino acids. Only the CDR3 region is kept as DNA, spanning 42 bases read in frame from base 1. V and J are truncated by 8 bases and 3 bases respectively, leaving an intervening sequence of 15 bases. Reading the germline V gene gives CDR1 SNHLY and CDR2 FYNNEI. Libraries were made using PCR. TCRdb shows the sequencer as Illumina HiSeq 2500. To normalize quantification of the TCRbeta repertoire, the TCR libraries were built with molecular barcoding that relied on unique molecular identifiers. TCRdb reprocessing: public reads trimmed at Q25 with fastp, clones called with MiXCR, in-frame beta chains kept. Duplicate CDR3 protein sequences are folded into a single record with the most common DNA and genes. In all, the sample holds about 350,000 distinct CDR3 sequences, and roughly 13% of those were seen once. Of the sample, 4% to 5.5% falls within the top ten clones.

These data belong to a study of T-cell reconstitution after alpha-beta-depleted transplantation in children (TCRdb year 2016). Regarding the complete study: Using TCR repertoire profiling, the study quantitatively followed how T-cell immune reconstitution unfolded in children after TCRalphabeta/CD19-depleted allogeneic hematopoietic cell transplantation.

The origin of this receptor is a human donor who donated a stem cell graft to a child with Fanconi anemia. The sequences come from PBMCs, collected from the stem cell graft. Rearrangement joined TRBV2 to TRBJ2-3; TRBD1 could be the D gene, as 6 bases match. The nucleotide sequence is TGTGCCAGCTCTGGACAGCCTCGGACAGATACGCAGTATTTT. It translates as CASSGQPRTDTQYF.